These 5 T cell receptor beta chains were sequenced from one sample in a study of early T cells in non-severe SARS-CoV-2 infection. TCRdb reprocessed the 5' RACE reads via MiXCR and lists one record per CDR3 protein. The table has 100,000 to 150,000 distinct CDR3 sequences, 15% seen once. Input material: whole blood. All receptors derive from an adult who was a healthcare worker with PCR-confirmed SARS-CoV-2 infection or an uninfected control (not recorded which).

This clonotype was observed a handful of times. The rearrangement joins TRBV3-1 to TRBJ2-7, with TRBD2 matching 9 bases. The V gene's germline CDR1 is LGHDT and CDR2 YNNKEL (reference sequence). V was clipped by 4 bases and J by 7 bases; unmatched bases: 5. The CDR3 covers 13 residues. CDR3 amino acids: CASSPAGGREQYF. The CDR3 region has the DNA TGTGCCAGCAGCCCAGCGGGGGGCAGGGAGCAGTACTTC.

This clonotype was found a few times. This chain links TRBV6-1 with TRBJ2-7; unclear D gene. Trimming shortened V by 0 bases and J by 0 bases, and 6 bases separated the two germline ends. Germline V CDR1 and CDR2: MNHNS, SASEGT. The CDR3 spans 14 residues. The CDR3, as DNA: TGTGCCAGCAGTGAAGCGGGGTTCTCCTACGAGCAGTACTTC. Its translation: CASSEAGFSYEQYF.

The rearrangement joins TRBV9 to TRBJ2-3; no clear D. This CDR3 region has 14 residues. CDR1 and CDR2 (germline): SGDLS, YYNGEE. Trimming pared 0 bases from V and 4 bases from J, leaving 9 bases between. The CDR3 sequence: CASSVATSPDTQYF. The CDR3 nucleotides read TGTGCCAGCAGCGTAGCTACGTCCCCAGATACGCAGTATTTT.

The V and J genes are TRBV7-6 and TRBJ1-1; a possible D gene is TRBD1 (5 bases). V dropped 5 bases and J dropped 6 bases, with 13 bases sitting between them. The CDR3 is 13 amino acids. The germline CDR1 and CDR2 sequences are SGHVS and FNYEAQ. The CDR3 is CASSRGAAPEAFF. CDR3 nucleotides: TGTGCCAGCAGCAGAGGGGCAGCCCCTGAAGCTTTCTTT.

This rearrangement joins TRBV25-1 to TRBJ2-7, with a possible D match to TRBD2 (5 bases). The CDR3 consists of 14 residues. Germline CDR1 is MGHDK and CDR2 is SYGVNS. With 1 base removed from V and 5 bases from J, the gap between germline ends came to 12 bases. This chain's CDR3 is CASSESSSGNEQYF. The CDR3 coding sequence is TGTGCCAGCAGTGAATCTAGTTCGGGGAACGAGCAGTACTTC.